This entry lists 15 T cell receptor beta chains sequenced from one sample in a study of T cell repertoires in cytomegalovirus infection. MiXCR was run by TCRdb on the reads, yielding one entry per CDR3 protein. The table includes 200,000 to 300,000 distinct CDR3 sequences, around 12% detected once. The sample was PBMCs. Receptor source: a human donor in good health (CMV status not recorded). Some clones in this sample may be carry-over from other donors' samples.

In this sample, this clonotype turned up a few times. The chain links TRBV19 to TRBJ2-3; D uncertain. This CDR3 region has 14 residues. Looked up from germline, CDR1 is LNHDA and CDR2 is SQIVND (reference sequence). Trimming cost V 4 bases and J 2 bases, with 10 bases left between them. Here the CDR3 reads CASSTILDTDTQYF. CDR3 coding DNA: TGTGCCAGTAGTACCATCCTAGACACAGATACGCAGTATTTT.

This clonotype was found many times. This chain connects TRBV7-6 to TRBJ2-5, with 13 positions matching TRBD2. Losses at the gene ends were 5 bases for V and 5 bases for J; bases not matched to a gene: 8. Looked up from germline, CDR1 is SGHVS and CDR2 is FNYEAQ. The CDR3 is 16 amino acids. The CDR3 region is CASSHTSGGARETQYF. The CDR3 DNA follows: TGTGCCAGCAGCCATACTAGCGGGGGGGCCCGGGAGACCCAGTACTTC. Variable domain in full (rest from reference TRBV7-6 and TRBJ2-5): GAGVSQSPRYKVTKRGQDVALRCDPISGHVSLYWYRQALGQGPEFLTYFNYEAQQDKSGLPNDRFSAERPEGSISTLTIQRTEQRDSAMYRCASSHTSGGARETQYFGPGTRLLVL.

The chain joins TRBV28 to TRBJ2-1; the match to TRBD2 covers 10 bases. Germline V CDR1 and CDR2: MDHEN, SYDVKM. J was trimmed by 14 bases and V by 3 bases; bases with no gene match: 13. The CDR3 length is 15 residues. The CDR3 coding sequence is TGTGCCAGCAGTTTGCGGACTAGCGGCGCCCTAGGCGAGTTCTTC. Encoded protein: CASSLRTSGALGEFF.

V usage is TRBV19 and J usage is TRBJ1-1, with 7 bases identical to TRBD1. V lost 5 bases and J lost 4; bases outside the gene matches: 7. Germline-derived CDR1 and CDR2 are LNHDA and SQIVND (reference sequence). The length of the CDR3 is 14 residues. CDR3 residues: CASSLDSGGTEAFF. The CDR3 bases are TGTGCCAGTAGTCTCGACTCAGGGGGCACTGAAGCTTTCTTT.

This clonotype was observed many times. The chain recombines TRBV7-2 with TRBJ2-7; TRBD1 aligns across 7 bases. Germline loops: CDR1 SGHTA, CDR2 FQGNSA. CDR3 length: 21 amino acids. J lost 4 bases, V lost 3 bases, and 27 bases had no gene match. The CDR3: CASSFFRRVPRQGHFSYEQYF. The CDR3 bases are TGTGCCAGCAGCTTCTTTCGTAGGGTCCCCAGACAGGGTCATTTTTCTTACGAGCAGTACTTC. The full variable domain, rest sourced from reference TRBV7-2 and TRBJ2-7, is GAGVSQSPSNKVTEKGKDVELRCDPISGHTALYWYRQSLGQGLEFLIYFQGNSAPDKSGLPSDRFSAERTGGSVSTLTIQRTQQEDSAVYLCASSFFRRVPRQGHFSYEQYFGPGTRLTVT.

The rearrangement links TRBV19 to TRBJ1-1; D gene uncertain. The CDR3 has 15 residues. Germline V gives CDR1 LNHDA, CDR2 SQIVND (reference sequence). V lost 2 bases to trimming and J lost 5 bases, with 15 bases between them. The CDR3 sequence: CASSISTRPGTEAFF. As DNA, the CDR3 is TGTGCCAGTAGTATAAGCACGCGCCCCGGGACTGAAGCTTTCTTT.

This clonotype was counted at least ten times. V usage is TRBV6-1 and J usage is TRBJ2-3, with a tentative D call TRBD1 (6 bases). The CDR3 consists of 13 residues. From germline, CDR1 is MNHNS and CDR2 SASEGT. Trimming took 5 bases from V and 5 from J, leaving 11 bases between them. CDR3 in DNA: TGTGCCAGCAGTTTCCAGGGGAAAGATACGCAGTATTTT. It is translated as CASSFQGKDTQYF.

In its sample, this clonotype was seen many times. The V and J genes are TRBV7-3 and TRBJ2-5; TRBD2 agrees at 11 bases. J gave up 5 bases and V 4 bases, and 15 bases lay outside the gene matches. In germline, CDR1 is SGHTA, CDR2 FQGTGA. This CDR3 comprises 18 residues. CDR3: CASSSRRHSGRVKETQYF. The CDR3 DNA sequence: TGTGCCAGCAGCTCCCGCCGACATAGCGGGAGGGTCAAGGAGACCCAGTACTTC.

This clonotype was seen a few times. The V call is TRBV5-1, the J call TRBJ1-1; TRBD1 agrees at 10 bases. The CDR3 covers 15 residues. Germline V lookup: CDR1 SGHRS, CDR2 YFSETQ. J lost 7 bases, V lost 0 bases, and 6 bases had no gene match. The CDR3 loop reads CASSLAGTGENEAFF. The CDR3 DNA sequence: TGCGCCAGCAGCTTGGCCGGGACAGGGGAAAATGAAGCTTTCTTT.

This clonotype was counted many times. The chain couples TRBV9 to TRBJ1-5; D is ambiguous. Germline CDR1 is SGDLS and CDR2 is YYNGEE. The V end lost 2 bases, the J end lost 5 bases, and 8 bases lay between the germline ends. This CDR3 has 13 amino acids. CDR3: CASSVSPDQPQHF. CDR3 DNA: TGTGCCAGCAGCGTTTCACCCGATCAGCCCCAGCATTTT.

This rearrangement joins TRBV7-2 to TRBJ2-5; TRBD2 might be the D (5 bases). Trimming stripped 6 bases from V and 5 bases from J, with 16 bases between. The CDR3 totals 14 residues. Germline V CDR1 and CDR2: SGHTA, FQGNSA. The DNA of the CDR3 is TGTGCCAGCAGTACCGGAGAGGGTCGGGAGACCCAGTACTTC. Translation: CASSTGEGRETQYF.

In its sample, this clonotype was seen many times. The chain joins TRBV7-2 to TRBJ2-4; the match to TRBD1 covers 7 bases. The CDR3 is 15 residues long. V gave up 3 bases and J gave up 2 bases; unmatched junction bases: 4. The germline V gene has CDR1 SGHTA and CDR2 FQGNSA. CDR3 in amino acids: CASSFTGDSKNIQYF. In nucleotides, the CDR3 is TGTGCCAGCAGCTTTACAGGGGATTCCAAAAACATTCAGTACTTC.

On this clonotype itself: No conserved phenylalanine or tryptophan ends this CDR3, so it is likely a read error. V and J are TRBV7-2 and TRBJ2-3; no definite D call. Germline lookup yields CDR1 SGHTA and CDR2 FQGNSA. The CDR3 sequence is 15 residues long. With 2 bases removed from V and 6 bases from J, the gap between germline ends came to 15 bases. The CDR3 reads CASSLTRARQDTQYI. DNA of the CDR3: TGTGCCAGCAGCTTAACACGGGCGAGGCAGGATACGCAGTATATT.

This clonotype was counted at least ten times. This chain uses TRBV18 with TRBJ2-7; D might be TRBD2 (5 bases). The CDR3 covers 14 residues. The V end lost 0 bases, the J end lost 5 bases, and 11 bases lay between the germline ends. Germline V gives CDR1 KGHSH, CDR2 LQKENI. For the CDR3, the DNA is TGTGCCAGCTCACCACCCGGGAATCGGGACGAGCAGTACTTC. It is translated as CASSPPGNRDEQYF.

This CDR3 reads CASSNRGSYNEQFF. The CDR3 DNA reads as TGTGCCAGCAGCAACAGGGGCTCCTACAATGAGCAGTTCTTC. The chain combines TRBV7-2 with TRBJ2-1; TRBD1 matches 7 bases. V lost 5 bases and J lost 0; bases outside the gene matches: 1. Germline V CDR1 and CDR2: SGHTA, FQGNSA. CDR3 length equals 14 residues. The full variable domain, its missing parts supplied by reference TRBV7-2 and TRBJ2-1, is GAGVSQSPSNKVTEKGKDVELRCDPISGHTALYWYRQSLGQGLEFLIYFQGNSAPDKSGLPSDRFSAERTGGSVSTLTIQRTQQEDSAVYLCASSNRGSYNEQFFGPGTRLTVL.